This entry features one T cell receptor beta chain sequence. Its antigen is unknown. This sample was taken from a study of cytomegalovirus exposure and HLA in healthy donors. Germline-derived CDR1 and CDR2 are SGDLS and YYNGEE. V shed 3 bases, J shed 7 bases, and the junction held 7 bases outside the gene matches. The CDR3 is made up of 15 amino acids. The study, taken as a whole, reports: Presence/absence analyses rested on an assumption that sequencing depth was roughly uniform across donors.

The primer mix had 60 Vbeta and 13 Jbeta primers. Profiling relied on immunoSEQ multiplex PCR, and the TCRdb table lists in-frame clones only, not all of them. This sample has approximately 160,000 clones, with 70% to 80% found just once. The V call is TRBV9, the J call TRBJ1-4; TRBD1 agrees at 9 bases. The source material was PBMCs. This receptor was taken from a woman aged 35 to 49 in good health and CMV-seronegative. CDR3 DNA sequence: TGTGCCAGCAGCGCGATCGGGACAGGGACTGAAAAACTGTTTTTT. This codes for CASSAIGTGTEKLFF.